The 27 T cell receptor beta chains below come from one sample, sequenced in a study of memory CD4+ T cells and cytomegalovirus serostatus. The repertoire was sequenced with immunoSEQ multiplex PCR; TCRdb's copy has only in-frame clones and lacks some. Here the sample spans about 58,000 clones, approximately 86% being singletons. Single viable CD3+CD4+CD8-CD45RO+ cells were sorted as the memory CD4+ T cells. Sequencing was performed on memory CD4+ T cells from blood. These receptors were collected from an adult in good health and CMV-seronegative. Some clones in this sample may be carry-over from other donors' samples.

This clone showed up just a few times. The chain combines TRBV30 with TRBJ1-1; TRBD1 is a possible D gene (5 bases). Germline V CDR1 and CDR2: GTSNPN, SVGIG (reference sequence). The V and J ends lost 4 bases and 8 bases respectively, with 20 bases between them. This CDR3 comprises 14 residues. The CDR3 reads CAWTRSGTTSEAFF. CDR3 coding DNA: TGTGCCTGGACTCGATCCGGGACCACCTCGGAAGCTTTCTTT. Filled out from reference TRBV30 and TRBJ1-1, the complete variable domain reads SQTIHQWPATLVQPVGSPLSLECTVEGTSNPNLYWYRQAAGRGLQLLFYSVGIGQISSEVPQNLSASRPQDRQFILSSKKLLLSDSGFYLCAWTRSGTTSEAFFGQGTRLTVV.

This clone appeared a few times. The gene calls are TRBV9 and TRBJ2-1, with D unclear. CDR3 length: 12 residues. The germline V and J ends were trimmed by 0 bases and 8 bases, with 6 bases remaining between them. Germline CDR1 reads SGDLS; CDR2 reads YYNGEE. Here the CDR3 DNA reads TGTGCCAGCAGCGTAGGTCTGGATGAGCAGTTCTTC. Encoded protein: CASSVGLDEQFF.

This clone was seen a single time. The rearrangement links TRBV9 to TRBJ1-1; 7 nucleotides agree with TRBD1. V lost 4 bases, J lost 0 bases, and 6 bases stayed unmatched. Germline lookup yields CDR1 SGDLS and CDR2 YYNGEE. The CDR3 consists of 15 residues. CDR3 in DNA: TGTGCCAGCAGCCCCCCCGGGACAGTGAACACTGAAGCTTTCTTT. Residues: CASSPPGTVNTEAFF.

The chain recombines TRBV15 with TRBJ2-7; TRBD1 agrees at 8 bases. This CDR3 is 16 amino acids long. Germline loops: CDR1 LNHNV, CDR2 YYDKDF (reference sequence). Germline trimming cut 5 bases from V and 9 bases from J; bases unmatched to any gene: 18. The CDR3 bases are TGTGCCACCAGCGGACTGAACCCCGGGACAGGTGGTGTGCAGTACTTC. This gives the protein CATSGLNPGTGGVQYF.

The rearrangement links TRBV29-1 to TRBJ2-1; TRBD2 matches 11 bases. Looked up from germline, CDR1 is SQVTM and CDR2 is ANQGSEA. This CDR3 has 14 amino acids. The J segment lost 3 bases and the V segment lost 8 bases, leaving 6 bases of the junction unmatched. CDR3 in amino acids: CSSTGTSGYNEQFF. Written as DNA, the CDR3 is TGCAGCTCAACCGGGACTAGCGGCTACAATGAGCAGTTCTTC.

V gene TRBV19 combines with J gene TRBJ2-6; no clear D gene. CDR1 LNHDA and CDR2 SQIVND come from the germline V gene (reference sequence). The CDR3 is 17 amino acids. V was clipped by 5 bases and J by 1 base, with 15 bases between them. CDR3 sequence: CASSGSTYPSGANVLTF. For the CDR3, the DNA is TGTGCCAGTAGTGGTTCAACCTATCCTTCTGGGGCCAACGTCCTGACTTTC.

The rearrangement links TRBV11-2 to TRBJ2-7; 12 positions match TRBD1. V lost 5 bases to trimming and J lost 6 bases; unmatched junction nucleotides: 2. This CDR3 contains 13 residues. The V gene's germline CDR1 is SGHAT and CDR2 FQNNGV. In nucleotides, the CDR3 is TGTGCCAGCAGCCGGGACAGGGGGCGCGAGCAGTACTTC. Protein: CASSRDRGREQYF.

This clone was seen more than once but under ten times. The chain combines TRBV7-2 with TRBJ2-3; D remains ambiguous. From germline, CDR1 is SGHTA and CDR2 FQGNSA. The CDR3 spans 14 residues. Deletions cut 7 bases from V and 2 bases from J, with 13 bases between. CDR3 in DNA: TGTGCCAGCACCCCTCCGGGCTTCACAGATACGCAGTATTTT. Translation gives CASTPPGFTDTQYF.

This clone appeared a few times. The chain has TRBV9 and TRBJ2-7; TRBD2 matches at 7 bases. The CDR3 runs 13 residues. CDR1 and CDR2 from the germline V gene are SGDLS and YYNGEE. V dropped 4 bases and J dropped 4; count of bases not matched to a gene: 5. Here the CDR3 DNA reads TGTGCCAGCAGCCCACTCGGGGGGTACGAGCAGTACTTC. Its translation is CASSPLGGYEQYF. Full variable domain (outside the CDR3, taken from reference TRBV9 and TRBJ2-7): DSGVTQTPKHLITATGQRVTLRCSPRSGDLSVYWYQQSLDQGLQFLIQYYNGEERAKGNILERFSAQQFPDLHSELNLSSLELGDSALYFCASSPLGGYEQYFGPGTRLTVT.

The rearrangement links TRBV5-1 to TRBJ2-1; no reliable D call. Trimming shortened V by 4 bases and J by 3 bases, and 2 bases separated the two germline ends. Looked up from germline, CDR1 is SGHRS and CDR2 is YFSETQ. CDR3 length: 11 amino acids. CDR3 loop: CASSHYNEQFF. The CDR3 DNA sequence: TGCGCCAGCAGCCACTACAATGAGCAGTTCTTC.

The chain uses TRBV28 and TRBJ2-1, with D perhaps TRBD1 (6 bases). This CDR3 region has 13 residues. Deletions cut 5 bases from V and 4 bases from J, with 9 bases between. Per the germline V gene, CDR1 is MDHEN and CDR2 is SYDVKM. The CDR3 reads CASSGDKYNEQFF. The CDR3 nucleotides are TGTGCCAGCAGTGGGGACAAGTACAATGAGCAGTTCTTC. Filled out from reference TRBV28 and TRBJ2-1, the complete variable domain reads DVKVTQSSRYLVKRTGEKVFLECVQDMDHENMFWYRQDPGLGLRLIYFSYDVKMKEKGDIPEGYSVSREKKERFSLILESASTNQTSMYLCASSGDKYNEQFFGPGTRLTVL.

This sequence joins TRBV18 and TRBJ2-3; no clear D. Germline CDR1 KGHSH, CDR2 LQKENI. The length of the CDR3 is 12 residues. Trimming cost V 2 bases and J 6 bases, with 6 bases left between them. CDR3 amino acids: CASSPGVDTQYF. The CDR3 DNA follows: TGTGCCAGCTCACCAGGCGTTGATACGCAGTATTTT.

The gene calls are TRBV19 and TRBJ2-1; 14 bases are a match to TRBD2. The germline V gene encodes CDR1 LNHDA and CDR2 SQIVND (reference sequence). The junction had 5 bases not matched to a gene; V was cut back by 2 bases and J by 8 bases. The CDR3 is 16 residues long. The DNA for the CDR3 is TGTGCCAGTAGTATAAGTGGGACTAGCGGGAGCTATGAGCAGTTCTTC. Amino acid sequence: CASSISGTSGSYEQFF.

This clone was recorded only once. This chain joins TRBV4-1 and TRBJ2-3, with 11 bases lining up with TRBD2. The CDR3 consists of 21 residues. Trimming took 2 bases from V and 0 from J; bases not matched to a gene: 16. Germline loops: CDR1 MGHRA, CDR2 YSYEKL. CDR3 protein: CASSQTPFTSGRKSSTDTQYF. The CDR3 coding sequence is TGCGCCAGCAGCCAAACTCCCTTCACTAGCGGGAGAAAGTCTAGCACAGATACGCAGTATTTT.

The J gene is TRBJ1-1, the V gene TRBV11-2, with D uncertain. Trimming cost V 3 bases and J 1 base, with 9 bases left between them. The CDR3 length is 14 residues. The germline gives CDR1 SGHAT, CDR2 FQNNGV. The CDR3 DNA reads TGTGCCAGCAGCTTTTCGGACCGGAACACTGAAGCTTTCTTT. Its protein product is CASSFSDRNTEAFF.

The genes are TRBV9 and TRBJ2-3, with TRBD2 identical over 7 bases. The CDR3 has 17 residues. Trimming at V came to 4 bases and at J to 0 bases, leaving 11 bases not matched to a gene. From germline, CDR1 is SGDLS and CDR2 YYNGEE. The CDR3 sequence: CASSKVGGSASTDTQYF. In DNA, the CDR3 is TGTGCCAGCAGCAAGGTGGGAGGGTCGGCTAGCACAGATACGCAGTATTTT.

This chain links TRBV2 with TRBJ2-2; perhaps TRBD1 as D (6 bases). CDR3 size: 15 residues. Looked up from germline, CDR1 is SNHLY and CDR2 is FYNNEI. Trimming left V 5 bases short and J 1 base short, with 11 bases between. This CDR3 is CASSFDRMNTGELFF. CDR3 DNA sequence: TGTGCCAGCAGTTTTGACAGGATGAACACCGGGGAGCTGTTTTTT.

The CDR3 sequence: CASSWAPGANVLTF. For the CDR3, the DNA is TGTGCCAGCAGCTGGGCACCTGGGGCCAACGTCCTGACTTTC. The chain couples TRBV7-3 to TRBJ2-6; D unclear. Trimming removed 4 bases at V and 2 bases at J, with 6 bases between. The CDR3 covers 14 residues. Germline CDR1 is SGHTA and CDR2 is FQGTGA.

The chain joins TRBV11-2 to TRBJ2-4; D is ambiguous. This CDR3 contains 14 residues. The V end was cut by 7 bases, the J end by 3 bases, with 13 bases between. Germline V lookup: CDR1 SGHAT, CDR2 FQNNGV. The CDR3 region has the DNA TGTGCCAGCACCAACGGGTGGGGCAAAAACATTCAGTACTTC. Encoded protein: CASTNGWGKNIQYF.

The chain joins TRBV5-4 to TRBJ2-5; 8 positions agree with TRBD2. The germline CDR1 and CDR2 sequences are SGHNT and YYREEE (reference sequence). The V and J ends lost 0 bases and 5 bases, in that order; junction bases with no gene match: 6. This CDR3 contains 15 residues. CDR3 nucleotide sequence: TGTGCCAGCAGCTTGGGACTAGCGAGTGAGGAGACCCAGTACTTC. It codes for CASSLGLASEETQYF.

The chain carries TRBV5-1 and TRBJ2-7; 9 positions match TRBD1. Per germline, CDR1 SGHRS and CDR2 YFSETQ. The CDR3 has 14 amino acids. The junction had 7 bases not matched to a gene; V was cut back by 4 bases and J by 5 bases. The CDR3 DNA reads as TGCGCCAGCAGCCCGGACAGGGGAGTCAACGAGCAGTACTTC. It is translated as CASSPDRGVNEQYF.

This clone was recorded once. V and J are TRBV27 and TRBJ1-6; D not certain. Between the trimmed V and J ends, which lost 8 bases and 7 bases, there was a span of 12 bases. The V gene's germline CDR1 is MNHEY and CDR2 SMNVEV (reference sequence). This CDR3 contains 13 residues. The CDR3 DNA reads TGTGCCAGCGGGCGGGTTGCGAATTCACCCCTCCACTTT. It specifies CASGRVANSPLHF.

The chain joins TRBV7-2 to TRBJ2-1; 10 bases map to TRBD1. The V gene end was trimmed by 3 bases and the J gene end by 9 bases; junction bases not matched to a gene: 8. CDR3 length: 15 residues. CDR1 is SGHTA and CDR2 is FQGNSA in the germline V gene. CDR3 sequence (DNA): TGTGCCAGCAGCTTTAGCGACAGGGGGCGCAGTGAGCAGTTCTTC. Protein sequence: CASSFSDRGRSEQFF. Full variable domain (outside the CDR3, taken from reference TRBV7-2 and TRBJ2-1): GAGVSQSPSNKVTEKGKDVELRCDPISGHTALYWYRQSLGQGLEFLIYFQGNSAPDKSGLPSDRFSAERTGGSVSTLTIQRTQQEDSAVYLCASSFSDRGRSEQFFGPGTRLTVL.

The chain joins TRBV28 to TRBJ2-3; a possible D gene is TRBD2 (5 bases). V was trimmed by 3 bases and J by 4 bases, leaving 11 bases between them. The germline gives CDR1 MDHEN, CDR2 SYDVKM. The CDR3 consists of 14 residues. For the CDR3, the DNA is TGTGCCAGCAGTTTTGGTCCTAGCCCAGATACGCAGTATTTT. Protein: CASSFGPSPDTQYF.

The rearrangement uses TRBV28 and TRBJ2-7; TRBD2 is a possible D gene (6 bases). The CDR3 loop spans 15 amino acids. The ends were cut back, 4 bases at V and 3 bases at J, with 16 bases in the middle. The germline V gene has CDR1 MDHEN and CDR2 SYDVKM. For the CDR3, the DNA is TGTGCCAGCAGTTCCTCTCCGGGAGACCACTACGAGCAGTACTTC. Protein: CASSSSPGDHYEQYF.

The J gene is TRBJ1-1, the V gene TRBV6-1; D is undetermined. The CDR3 loop spans 13 amino acids. The germline V gene encodes CDR1 MNHNS and CDR2 SASEGT. The V end lost 6 bases, the J end lost 2 bases, and 10 bases lay between the germline ends. Here the CDR3 reads CASSVTANTEAFF. CDR3 coding DNA: TGTGCCAGCAGCGTTACAGCAAACACTGAAGCTTTCTTT.

This clone was seen a handful of times. The chain is built from TRBV30 and TRBJ1-1; TRBD1 matches at 10 bases. Germline CDR1 GTSNPN, CDR2 SVGIG (reference sequence). Trimming at V came to 5 bases and at J to 0 bases, leaving 3 bases not matched to a gene. The CDR3 is made up of 14 amino acids. This CDR3 reads CAWDRGPLNTEAFF. DNA of the CDR3: TGTGCCTGGGACAGGGGGCCCTTGAACACTGAAGCTTTCTTT.